The 27 T cell receptor beta chains below come from one sample, sequenced in a study of shared clonotypes between healthy human individuals. Libraries were prepared by immunoSEQ multiplex PCR; TCRdb keeps only in-frame clonotypes and omits some of them. The data hold fewer than 1.8 million clones, with 98% observed a single time. The specimen sequenced was naive CD4+ T cells sorted from blood. Subset given: CD45RA+ positively selected. Receptors originate from a man between 25 and 39 years old in good health.

The chain carries TRBV2 and TRBJ2-2, with D perhaps TRBD1 (5 bases). The length of the CDR3 is 15 residues. Germline CDR1 is SNHLY and CDR2 is FYNNEI. The V end was cut by 5 bases, the J end by 5 bases, with 15 bases between. CDR3: CASSRDRRDTGELFF. Here the CDR3 DNA reads TGTGCCAGCAGTCGAGACAGAAGGGATACCGGGGAGCTGTTTTTT.

The V gene is TRBV29-1, the J gene TRBJ1-2; D is perhaps TRBD1 (6 bases). Germline CDR1 reads SQVTM; CDR2 reads ANQGSEA. This CDR3 has 12 amino acids. The V and J ends lost 7 bases and 6 bases respectively, with 15 bases between them. CDR3 coding DNA: TGCAGCGCGACGGACAGAATAAATGGCTACACCTTC. Residues: CSATDRINGYTF.

This rearrangement joins TRBV28 to TRBJ1-4; D possibly corresponds to TRBD1 (5 bases). The V end lost 5 bases, the J end lost 7 bases, and 14 bases lay between the germline ends. CDR3 length: 14 residues. CDR1 MDHEN and CDR2 SYDVKM come from the germline V gene. The CDR3 sequence: CASSPQVEGEKLFF. The CDR3 region has the DNA TGTGCCAGCAGTCCACAGGTGGAGGGTGAAAAACTGTTTTTT.

The chain employs TRBV20-1 and TRBJ2-5; D remains unclear. V was trimmed by 4 bases and J by 4 bases, leaving 4 bases between them. This CDR3 contains 10 residues. Germline CDR1 reads DFQATT; CDR2 reads SNEGSKA (reference sequence). The CDR3 region is CSAKTETQYF. The CDR3 DNA reads TGCAGTGCTAAAACAGAGACCCAGTACTTC.

The chain employs TRBV14 and TRBJ2-1; D is undetermined. Looked up from germline, CDR1 is SGHDN and CDR2 is FVKESK. V was shortened by 2 bases and J by 4 bases, with 9 bases between the two germline ends. The CDR3 is 14 amino acids. In DNA, the CDR3 is TGTGCCAGCAGCCAATTGGGTGCTTACAATGAGCAGTTCTTC. Its translation: CASSQLGAYNEQFF.

The chain has TRBV29-1 and TRBJ2-5; unclear D gene. Germline V CDR1 and CDR2: SQVTM, ANQGSEA. The CDR3 is 13 amino acids. V was cut by 6 bases and J by 4 bases, with 15 bases left in between. Here the CDR3 reads CSVGTQQRETQYF. The CDR3 DNA is TGCAGCGTGGGCACTCAGCAAAGAGAGACCCAGTACTTC.

V and J are TRBV18 and TRBJ2-7; D possibly corresponds to TRBD1 (6 bases). The CDR3 runs to 18 residues. The germline V gene has CDR1 KGHSH and CDR2 LQKENI. Trimming shortened V by 4 bases and J by 3 bases, and 25 bases separated the two germline ends. Here the CDR3 reads CASSQSMLLLGGYYEQYF. The CDR3 DNA reads as TGTGCCAGCTCACAATCTATGCTACTGCTAGGGGGTTACTACGAGCAGTACTTC.

This chain links TRBV11-2 with TRBJ2-7; the D gene is possibly TRBD1 (7 bases). CDR1 and CDR2 (germline): SGHAT, FQNNGV. V was shortened by 5 bases and J by 7 bases, with 21 bases between the two germline ends. The CDR3 consists of 15 residues. The CDR3 DNA reads TGTGCCAGCAGCCCCCTGGGCAGGGGGGAAAAGGAGCAGTACTTC. It specifies CASSPLGRGEKEQYF.

The chain links TRBV5-1 to TRBJ2-5; 7 bases map to TRBD2. Losses at the gene ends were 0 bases for V and 4 bases for J; bases not matched to a gene: 12. Germline CDR1 SGHRS, CDR2 YFSETQ. The CDR3 length is 17 residues. The CDR3 bases are TGCGCCAGCAGCTTGGTGGCAGAGGGAGGGTTAGGAGAGACCCAGTACTTC. The encoded protein is CASSLVAEGGLGETQYF.

The rearrangement joins TRBV5-4 to TRBJ2-3, with TRBD2 matching 13 bases. The J segment lost 6 bases and the V segment lost 5 bases, leaving 9 bases of the junction unmatched. The germline gives CDR1 SGHNT, CDR2 YYREEE (reference sequence). CDR3 size: 16 residues. For the CDR3, the DNA is TGTGCCAGCAGTTTACTAGCGGGAGGGTCATCGGATACGCAGTATTTT. This encodes CASSLLAGGSSDTQYF.

The chain carries TRBV9 and TRBJ2-5; D is tentatively TRBD1 or TRBD2 (5 bases each). Per germline, CDR1 SGDLS and CDR2 YYNGEE. This CDR3 has 14 residues. The V and J ends lost 0 bases and 14 bases respectively, with 20 bases between them. For the CDR3, the DNA is TGTGCCAGCAGCGTAGCCCCAGACCCAGCGGACACTTACTTC. Protein: CASSVAPDPADTYF.

The chain carries TRBV19 and TRBJ1-1; 8 nucleotides align to TRBD1. This CDR3 is built from 16 residues. Germline-derived CDR1 and CDR2 are LNHDA and SQIVND (reference sequence). The V and J ends lost 4 bases and 6 bases, in that order; junction bases with no gene match: 13. Here the CDR3 DNA reads TGTGCCAGTAGTACCCGACAGGGGCAGCGAATATCTGAAGCTTTCTTT. As protein: CASSTRQGQRISEAFF.

This sequence joins TRBV5-8 and TRBJ2-5, with D hard to call. V was clipped by 7 bases and J by 5 bases, with 12 bases between them. The CDR3 spans 12 residues. CDR1 and CDR2 from the germline V gene are SGHTS and YDEGEE. As DNA, the CDR3 is TGTGCCAGCTCGATATCGAGGGAGACCCAGTACTTC. Its translation is CASSISRETQYF.

V and J are TRBV27 and TRBJ1-1, with D tentatively TRBD1 (6 bases). The CDR3 spans 14 residues. The V gene's germline CDR1 is MNHEY and CDR2 SMNVEV (reference sequence). Trimming cost V 5 bases and J 8 bases, with 18 bases left between them. CDR3 nucleotides: TGTGCCAGCAGTCCTCCCGTTGGAAGGGGGGAAGCTTTCTTT. Encoded protein: CASSPPVGRGEAFF.

CDR3 protein: CAISESGHTYEQYF. CDR3 nucleotide sequence: TGTGCCATCAGTGAGTCGGGACACACCTACGAGCAGTACTTC. The chain employs TRBV10-3 and TRBJ2-7; weak D call: TRBD1 (6 bases). The V end was cut by 0 bases, the J end by 2 bases, with 8 bases between. CDR1 is ENHRY, CDR2 SYGVKD, per germline. CDR3 length: 14 amino acids.

This chain uses TRBV29-1 with TRBJ2-7, with 8 bases matching TRBD1. J lost 1 base, V lost 4 bases, and 9 bases had no gene match. The CDR3 is made up of 15 amino acids. Per germline, CDR1 SQVTM and CDR2 ANQGSEA. In DNA, the CDR3 is TGCAGCGTTGGGACAGGGACGGCCCCGTCCTACGAGCAGTACTTC. The encoded protein is CSVGTGTAPSYEQYF.

The chain uses TRBV15 and TRBJ2-7, with 9 bases aligning to TRBD1. CDR3 length equals 17 residues. The germline CDR1 and CDR2 sequences are LNHNV and YYDKDF (reference sequence). J was trimmed by 5 bases and V by 1 base; bases with no gene match: 12. The CDR3 DNA reads TGTGCCACCAGCAGAGGAAGGGACAGGGATCTGACCCACGAGCAGTACTTC. Amino acids: CATSRGRDRDLTHEQYF. Together with reference TRBV15 and TRBJ2-7, the CDR3 gives the full variable domain: DAMVIQNPRYQVTQFGKPVTLSCSQTLNHNVMYWYQQKSSQAPKLLFHYYDKDFNNEADTPDNFQSRRPNTSFCFLDIRSPGLGDTAMYLCATSRGRDRDLTHEQYFGPGTRLTVT.

Here the CDR3 reads CASSLEGQPQETQYF. Written as DNA, the CDR3 is TGTGCCAGCAGCTTAGAGGGACAGCCTCAAGAGACCCAGTACTTC. The chain links TRBV7-2 to TRBJ2-5, with 7 bases lining up with TRBD1. The CDR3 contains 15 residues. The ends lost 1 base at V and 2 bases at J; junction bases unmatched: 4. CDR1 is SGHTA and CDR2 is FQGNSA in the germline V gene. The whole variable domain, remainder taken from reference TRBV7-2 and TRBJ2-5, is GAGVSQSPSNKVTEKGKDVELRCDPISGHTALYWYRQSLGQGLEFLIYFQGNSAPDKSGLPSDRFSAERTGGSVSTLTIQRTQQEDSAVYLCASSLEGQPQETQYFGPGTRLLVL.

About this clone: Other DNA sequences in this specimen translate into the identical CDR3. V usage is TRBV18 and J usage is TRBJ2-7, with a weak D call TRBD1 (6 bases). This CDR3 has 14 amino acids. Germline CDR1 is KGHSH and CDR2 is LQKENI. The ends were cut back, 2 bases at V and 1 base at J, with 9 bases in the middle. CDR3 in DNA: TGTGCCAGCTCACCAGGGGGCGGATCCTACGAGCAGTACTTC. Translating it yields CASSPGGGSYEQYF.

V gene TRBV6-1 combines with J gene TRBJ1-4; 7 bases agree with TRBD1. With V trimmed by 6 bases and J by 2 bases, 6 bases remained unmatched. The CDR3 sequence is 15 residues long. Germline-derived CDR1 and CDR2 are MNHNS and SASEGT. The CDR3 coding sequence is TGTGCCAGCAGGGATCCGGGACAGACTAATGAAAAACTGTTTTTT. This translates into CASRDPGQTNEKLFF.

The chain couples TRBV27 to TRBJ1-3; maybe TRBD1 (6 bases). The germline V and J ends were trimmed by 9 bases and 0 bases, with 12 bases remaining between them. This CDR3 has 14 residues. Germline lookup yields CDR1 MNHEY and CDR2 SMNVEV (reference sequence). The CDR3 coding sequence is TGTGCCAGTAAAGGAGGGGGCTCTGGAAACACCATATATTTT. This sequence encodes CASKGGGSGNTIYF.

The rearrangement links TRBV27 to TRBJ2-7; TRBD1 agrees at 12 bases. Germline CDR1 and CDR2: MNHEY and SMNVEV (reference sequence). This CDR3 spans 15 amino acids. The ends lost 6 bases at V and 5 bases at J; junction bases unmatched: 8. The CDR3 region has the DNA TGTGCCAGCAGAGGCGGGACAGGGGGCAACCACGAGCAGTACTTC. The encoded protein is CASRGGTGGNHEQYF.

V gene TRBV4-2 combines with J gene TRBJ2-3, with 7 nucleotides matching TRBD1. This CDR3 is 19 amino acids long. Trimming at V came to 0 bases and at J to 0 bases, leaving 12 bases not matched to a gene. The germline V gene has CDR1 LGHNA and CDR2 YNFKEQ. CDR3 nucleotides: TGTGCCAGCAGCCAAGAATCGAGGGGCAGGGGGACCAGCACAGATACGCAGTATTTT. Its protein is CASSQESRGRGTSTDTQYF.

The V gene is TRBV10-3, the J gene TRBJ1-1; a possible D gene is TRBD1 (6 bases). In germline, CDR1 is ENHRY, CDR2 SYGVKD. V was cut by 3 bases and J by 4 bases, with 12 bases left in between. The CDR3 runs 14 residues. The CDR3 sequence: CAISDLGRGTEAFF. The CDR3 DNA reads TGTGCCATCAGTGACCTGGGCAGGGGCACTGAAGCTTTCTTT.

The chain joins TRBV5-6 to TRBJ2-7; 10 bases map to TRBD1. CDR3 size: 14 residues. The germline gives CDR1 SGHDT, CDR2 YYEEEE. The V segment lost 3 bases and the J segment 6 bases; nucleotides outside the gene matches: 6. The CDR3 region has the DNA TGTGCCAGCAGCTCCTTGACAGGGGGCGGCGAGCAGTACTTC. Protein: CASSSLTGGGEQYF.

The chain combines TRBV7-2 with TRBJ2-6, with D perhaps TRBD2 (5 bases). Germline V gene lookup returns CDR1 SGHTA and CDR2 FQGNSA. CDR3 length: 16 residues. Trimming removed 4 bases at V and 4 bases at J, with 14 bases between. CDR3 residues: CASSYRGLAGANVLTF. The CDR3 DNA is TGTGCCAGCAGCTATCGGGGATTGGCAGGGGCCAACGTCCTGACTTTC.

V is TRBV5-1 and J is TRBJ1-3; 9 bases agree with TRBD1. The ends lost 4 bases at V and 8 bases at J; junction bases unmatched: 7. The length of the CDR3 is 14 residues. CDR1 is SGHRS, CDR2 YFSETQ, per germline. The CDR3 coding sequence is TGCGCCAGCAGCCCGGGACAGGGAGAATACACCATATATTTT. It translates to CASSPGQGEYTIYF.